This TCR beta chain was recovered during a study of T-cell reconstitution after alpha-beta-depleted transplantation in children. This clonotype was recorded many times. Its target is unknown. Study-level results: Surviving recipient T cells and intrathymic progenitors accounted for some patients' high TCRbeta diversity at day 60.

Preparing the TCRbeta library involved the use of unique molecular identifiers. TCRdb re-called the PCR reads through MiXCR, storing one row per CDR3 protein. Among around 450,000 distinct CDR3 sequences listed, over 9.5% were seen once. The TCR sequence derives from a child aged 2 to 10 with inherited bone marrow failure, due to receive a stem cell transplant. Sequences were derived from PBMCs, sampled before TCRalphabeta/CD19-depleted stem cell transplant.

CDR3 protein: CASSSNTGENIQYF. The CDR3 nucleotides read TGCGCCAGCAGCTCAAATACAGGGGAAAACATTCAGTACTTC. The chain couples TRBV5-1 to TRBJ2-4, with 7 nucleotides matching TRBD1. Trimming took 3 bases from V and 5 from J; bases not matched to a gene: 5. The CDR3 covers 14 residues. Germline CDR1 and CDR2: SGHRS and YFSETQ. The variable domain in full, completed from reference TRBV5-1 and TRBJ2-4, reads KAGVTQTPRYLIKTRGQQVTLSCSPISGHRSVSWYQQTPGQGLQFLFEYFSETQRNKGNFPGRFSGRQFSNSRSEMNVSTLELGDSALYLCASSSNTGENIQYFGAGTRLSVL.